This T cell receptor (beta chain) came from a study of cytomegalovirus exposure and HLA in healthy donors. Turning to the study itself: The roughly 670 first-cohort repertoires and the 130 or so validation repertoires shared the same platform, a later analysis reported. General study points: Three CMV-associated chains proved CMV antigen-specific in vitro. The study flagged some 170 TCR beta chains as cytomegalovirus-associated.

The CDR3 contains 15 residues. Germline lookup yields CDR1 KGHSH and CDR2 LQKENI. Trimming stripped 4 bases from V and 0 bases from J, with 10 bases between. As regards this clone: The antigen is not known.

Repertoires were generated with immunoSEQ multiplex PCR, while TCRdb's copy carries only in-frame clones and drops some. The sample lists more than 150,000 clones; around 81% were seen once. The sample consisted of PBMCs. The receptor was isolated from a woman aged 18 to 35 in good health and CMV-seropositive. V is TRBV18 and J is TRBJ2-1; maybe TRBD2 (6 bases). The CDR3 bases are TGTGCCAGCTCACGGGGGGATAGCTCCTACAATGAGCAGTTCTTC. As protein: CASSRGDSSYNEQFF. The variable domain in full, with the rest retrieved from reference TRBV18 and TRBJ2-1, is NAGVMQNPRHLVRRRGQEARLRCSPMKGHSHVYWYRQLPEEGLKFMVYLQKENIIDESGMPKERFSAEFPKEGPSILRIQQVVRGDSAAYFCASSRGDSSYNEQFFGPGTRLTVL.